Detailed here is one T cell receptor (beta chain). Its antigen remains unidentified. This entry belongs to a study of shared clonotypes between healthy human individuals. Broader study findings: Rarefaction showed sorted-subset sequencing was incomplete despite large depth.

Sequenced by immunoSEQ multiplex PCR; TCRdb stores in-frame clones only, minus some. The sample lists 700,000 or so clones, less than 80% seen once, with 1.5% to 2% in the top ten. Material for sequencing was memory CD4+ T cells sorted from blood. The subset was: CD45RA-negative fraction. The sequence was collected from a woman in her thirties in good health.

As DNA, the CDR3 is TGTGCCACCAGCAGAGAGAGGGAAAACACTGAAGCTTTCTTT. It is translated as CATSRERENTEAFF. The chain links TRBV15 to TRBJ1-1; no reliable D call. The CDR3 covers 14 residues. V was clipped by 0 bases and J by 2 bases, with 7 bases between them. Germline V gene data show CDR1 as LNHNV and CDR2 as YYDKDF (reference sequence). The full variable domain, in which reference TRBV15 and TRBJ1-1 provide the parts outside the CDR3, is DAMVIQNPRYQVTQFGKPVTLSCSQTLNHNVMYWYQQKSSQAPKLLFHYYDKDFNNEADTPDNFQSRRPNTSFCFLDIRSPGLGDTAMYLCATSRERENTEAFFGQGTRLTVV.